Listed below are T cell receptor beta chains from one sample, sequenced in a study of early T cells in non-severe SARS-CoV-2 infection. TCRdb fed the 5' RACE reads into MiXCR, producing one record per CDR3 protein. Of 65,000 to 95,000 distinct CDR3 sequences listed, roughly 16% were seen once; the top ten hold roughly 2.7%. Input material: whole blood. Receptor source: an adult who was a healthcare worker with PCR-confirmed SARS-CoV-2 infection or an uninfected control (not recorded which). CDR3s include the opening cysteine and the closing phenylalanine or tryptophan. The D gene is left open where the match is weak. Not all rows give a size; the values are once, few, many and, for expanded clones, a class.

J gene | V gene | clone size | D gene | CDR3 protein | CDR3 DNA
TRBJ2-3 | TRBV5-4 | many | . | CASSFGGTASTDTQYF | TGTGCCAGCAGCTTTGGCGGGACGGCTAGCACAGATACGCAGTATTTT
TRBJ1-1 | TRBV28 | . | TRBD1 | CAIRGRGFTEAFF | TGTGCCATCAGGGGGAGGGGTTTCACGGAAGCTTTCTTT
TRBJ1-6 | TRBV7-2 | many | . | CASSSRVSSSYNSPLHF | TGTGCCAGCAGCTCTAGAGTCTCGAGCTCCTATAATTCACCCCTCCACTTT
TRBJ2-5 | TRBV15 | few | TRBD2 | CATSRASGGQETQYF | TGTGCCACCAGCAGAGCTAGCGGGGGGCAAGAGACCCAGTACTTC
TRBJ2-7 | TRBV5-4 | few | . | CASSDPTASYEQYF | TGTGCCAGCAGCGATCCGACGGCCTCCTACGAGCAGTACTTC
TRBJ1-1 | TRBV2 | . | . | CASSDRRGRAFF | TGTGCCAGCAGTGATCGGCGGGGCCGCGCTTTCTTT
TRBJ2-1 | TRBV18 | . | . | CASSEGGGDSYNEQFF | TGTGCCAGCTCAGAGGGTGGCGGAGACTCCTACAATGAGCAGTTCTTC
TRBJ2-4 | TRBV28 | . | TRBD1 | CASSRTGGKMDIQYF | TGTGCCAGCAGTCGGACAGGGGGCAAGATGGACATTCAGTACTTC
TRBJ2-7 | TRBV27 | . | TRBD1 | CASSLTPTGAYEQYF | TGTGCCAGCAGTTTGACACCGACAGGGGCGTACGAGCAGTACTTC
TRBJ2-2 | TRBV19 | few | TRBD2 | CASSMELAEVGELFF | TGTGCCAGTAGTATGGAACTAGCGGAGGTCGGGGAGCTGTTTTTT
TRBJ2-5 | TRBV5-8 | few | . | CASRLPGAETQYF | TGTGCCAGCAGGCTACCCGGGGCAGAGACCCAGTACTTC
TRBJ1-5 | TRBV6-6 | few | . | CASSYDSYQPQHF | TGTGCCAGCAGTTACGACAGTTATCAGCCCCAGCATTTT
TRBJ2-3 | TRBV11-2 | . | . | CASSPSPGRRSTDTQYF | TGTGCCAGCAGCCCGAGCCCGGGACGGAGAAGCACAGATACGCAGTATTTT
TRBJ2-1 | TRBV6-2/TRBV6-3 | . | TRBD2 | CASSLAGGPYNEQFF | TGTGCCAGCAGTCTAGCGGGGGGACCATACAATGAGCAGTTCTTC
TRBJ2-7 | TRBV29-1 | . | TRBD1 | CSVGTGGYEQYF | TGCAGCGTTGGGACAGGGGGCTACGAGCAGTACTTC
TRBJ2-7 | TRBV11-3 | . | TRBD1 | CASSADRVAYEQYF | TGTGCCAGCAGCGCGGACAGGGTGGCCTACGAGCAGTACTTC
TRBJ2-5 | TRBV14 | . | TRBD1 | CASSQGTGGDLRETQYF | TGTGCCAGCAGCCAGGGGACAGGGGGCGATTTGCGAGAGACCCAGTACTTC
TRBJ1-5 | TRBV20-1 | . | . | CSARDTMAVFSNQPQHF | TGCAGTGCTAGAGATACTATGGCAGTATTTAGCAATCAGCCCCAGCATTTT
TRBJ2-6 | TRBV19 | . | . | CASSAAGAVSGANVLTF | TGTGCCAGTAGTGCGGCGGGGGCCGTCTCTGGGGCCAACGTCCTGACTTTC
TRBJ2-1 | TRBV7-2 | . | . | CASSLTHSYNEQFF | TGTGCCAGCAGCTTAACCCACTCCTACAATGAGCAGTTCTTC
TRBJ2-1 | TRBV7-8 | few | . | CASSPRHEQFF | TGTGCCAGCAGCCCCCGGCATGAGCAGTTCTTC
TRBJ1-5 | TRBV16 | . | . | CASSQSRTAYQPQHF | TGTGCCAGCAGCCAATCGAGGACGGCCTATCAGCCCCAGCATTTT
TRBJ1-5 | TRBV6-2/TRBV6-3 | few | . | CASTKRGEANSNQPQHF | TGTGCCAGCACCAAAAGAGGGGAGGCTAATAGCAATCAGCCCCAGCATTTT
TRBJ1-4 | TRBV4-2 | few | . | CASSQEERGREEKLFF | TGTGCCAGCAGCCAAGAAGAACGGGGCAGGGAGGAAAAACTGTTTTTT
TRBJ2-1 | TRBV3-1 | few | . | CATRGGPPRDYEQFF | TGTGCCACCCGAGGGGGCCCGCCCCGGGACTATGAGCAGTTCTTC
TRBJ2-1 | TRBV7-6 | . | . | CASSHLPRHNEQFF | TGTGCCAGCAGCCACCTCCCGAGGCACAATGAGCAGTTCTTC
TRBJ1-2 | TRBV6-6 | few | . | CASSPDSYGYTF | TGTGCCAGCAGCCCTGACAGCTATGGCTACACCTTC
TRBJ2-4 | TRBV29-1 | few | TRBD1 | CSGGQGADIQYF | TGCAGTGGTGGACAGGGGGCTGACATTCAGTACTTC
TRBJ1-1 | TRBV2 | . | . | CASSQWTEAFF | TGTGCCAGCAGTCAGTGGACTGAAGCTTTCTTT
TRBJ2-2 | TRBV5-1 | few | . | CASSLGLAWRGELFF | TGCGCCAGCAGCTTGGGTCTAGCGTGGCGCGGGGAGCTGTTTTTT
TRBJ2-3 | TRBV7-9 | few | . | CASSDRPATDTQYF | TGTGCCAGCAGCGACAGGCCCGCCACAGATACGCAGTATTTT
TRBJ2-2 | TRBV18 | few | . | CASSLTANTGELFF | TGTGCCAGCTCCCTTACAGCGAACACCGGGGAGCTGTTTTTT
TRBJ2-2 | TRBV5-1 | . | TRBD1 | CASSFTGTGRSGELFF | TGCGCCAGCAGCTTCACCGGGACAGGGCGGTCCGGGGAGCTGTTTTTT
TRBJ2-7 | TRBV2 | . | . | CASSPVLGEYF | TGTGCCAGCAGTCCGGTACTCGGGGAGTACTTC
TRBJ2-7 | TRBV5-1 | few | . | CASSRDGTGSDEQYF | TGCGCCAGCAGCCGCGACGGCACAGGGTCAGACGAGCAGTACTTC
TRBJ2-3 | TRBV28 | few | TRBD2 | CASTLSGDSTDTQYF | TGTGCCAGCACTCTTAGCGGGGATAGTACAGATACGCAGTATTTT
TRBJ2-5 | TRBV2 | few | TRBD1 | CASRSTGGGGETQYF | TGTGCCAGCAGGAGTACAGGGGGCGGAGGGGAGACCCAGTACTTC
TRBJ2-4 | TRBV7-9 | few | . | CASSWSDQNIQYF | TGTGCCAGCAGCTGGAGTGATCAAAACATTCAGTACTTC
TRBJ2-7 | TRBV6-5 | many | TRBD2 | CASSPKLAGGPVYEQYF | TGTGCCAGCAGTCCCAAGCTAGCGGGAGGCCCCGTCTACGAGCAGTACTTC
TRBJ2-7 | TRBV20-1 | . | . | CSASIPSGPSSYEQYF | TGCAGCGCCTCTATCCCGTCGGGACCAAGCTCGTACGAGCAGTACTTC
TRBJ1-1 | TRBV7-9 | few | . | CASSLALGATEAFF | TGTGCCAGCAGCTTAGCGTTGGGGGCCACTGAAGCTTTCTTT